One and the same sample provided the 10 T cell receptor beta chains below, sequenced in a study of T-cell memory formation after mild COVID-19 (TCRdb year 2021). The method behind the library was 5' RACE. These reads were obtained on an Illumina NovaSeq 6000. Through fastp at Q25 and MiXCR, TCRdb rebuilt clones from the public reads, retaining in-frame beta chains. Records with the same CDR3 protein are collapsed into one entry carrying the most frequent genes and DNA. Across this sample there are around 340,000 distinct CDR3 sequences, with around 21% seen only once. The ten largest clones take up 12% of the sample. The material sequenced was PBMCs or a T cell subset sorted from them (not recorded which). The origin of the receptors is an adult woman who had mild COVID-19 (a few samples of this study predate the infection). The sample titles of this study are shuffled in the database, so cell type and time point are left out; the donor was told from shared clones.

The chain links TRBV9 to TRBJ2-1, with TRBD2 identical over 9 bases. Germline values: CDR1 SGDLS, CDR2 YYNGEE. The V and J ends lost 3 bases and 4 bases, in that order; junction bases with no gene match: 5. There are 15 residues in the CDR3. The CDR3 DNA reads TGTGCCAGCAGCGCTAGCGGGACGTATTACAATGAGCAGTTCTTC. As protein: CASSASGTYYNEQFF.

In its sample, this clonotype was seen a few times. The chain is built from TRBV5-1 and TRBJ2-5, with TRBD1 identical over 8 bases. The ends lost 4 bases at V and 5 bases at J; junction bases unmatched: 10. The CDR3 runs 15 residues. Germline lookup yields CDR1 SGHRS and CDR2 YFSETQ. CDR3 coding DNA: TGCGCCAGCAGCCTGGGAAGACAGGGGTTGGAGACCCAGTACTTC. Its translation is CASSLGRQGLETQYF.

The V and J genes are TRBV4-1 and TRBJ2-7, with 7 positions matching TRBD2. The CDR3 is made up of 17 amino acids. V was pared by 0 bases and J by 3 bases, with 11 bases of the junction left unmatched. CDR1 is MGHRA, CDR2 YSYEKL, per germline. The DNA for the CDR3 is TGCGCCAGCAGCCAAGATGAAGGTCGGGGGGACTACTACGAGCAGTACTTC. Amino acid sequence: CASSQDEGRGDYYEQYF.

The chain joins TRBV9 to TRBJ2-1; D gene unclear. V lost 0 bases and J 0 bases, leaving 10 bases between the germline ends. Germline V CDR1 and CDR2: SGDLS, YYNGEE. The CDR3 contains 16 residues. The CDR3 is CASSVASAGSYNEQFF. The DNA of the CDR3 is TGTGCCAGCAGCGTAGCCAGCGCCGGCTCCTACAATGAGCAGTTCTTC.

In its sample, this clonotype was seen a few times. V is TRBV2 and J is TRBJ2-3, with unresolved D. With 7 bases removed from V and 6 bases from J, the gap between germline ends came to 14 bases. The germline CDR1 and CDR2 sequences are SNHLY and FYNNEI. This CDR3 has 13 residues. CDR3 sequence (DNA): TGTGCCAGCAACCTCAACTATGGGGATACGCAGTATTTT. This sequence encodes CASNLNYGDTQYF.

V is TRBV30 and J is TRBJ1-6, with TRBD1 matching over 7 bases. The CDR3 is 14 residues long. Looked up from germline, CDR1 is GTSNPN and CDR2 is SVGIG (reference sequence). The ends lost 3 bases at V and 9 bases at J; junction bases unmatched: 8. CDR3 coding DNA: TGTGCCTGGAGCCACAGGGGATTCGTTTCACCCCTCCACTTT. Its protein is CAWSHRGFVSPLHF.

This clonotype was detected only a few times. The rearrangement uses TRBV5-1 and TRBJ2-5; D uncertain. The CDR3 runs to 15 residues. Germline assignment: CDR1 SGHRS and CDR2 YFSETQ. V dropped 4 bases and J dropped 4 bases, with 17 bases sitting between them. CDR3 coding DNA: TGCGCCAGCAGCCCACAACCTGGCAGCGCAGAGACCCAGTACTTC. Encoded protein: CASSPQPGSAETQYF.

V is TRBV29-1 and J is TRBJ2-1; D call uncertain. With 4 bases removed from V and 3 bases from J, the gap between germline ends came to 10 bases. Germline V gives CDR1 SQVTM, CDR2 ANQGSEA. There are 13 residues in the CDR3. The CDR3 loop is CSVVRPVYNEQFF. DNA for the CDR3: TGCAGCGTTGTGAGGCCAGTCTACAATGAGCAGTTCTTC.

This clonotype was seen more than once but under ten times. The V call is TRBV7-9, the J call TRBJ2-7; D remains unclear. This CDR3 region has 11 residues. In germline, CDR1 is SEHNR, CDR2 FQNEAQ (reference sequence). Here the CDR3 DNA reads TGTGCAAGACCTCTCCCCTACGAGCAGTACTTC. Protein sequence: CARPLPYEQYF.

This clonotype was recorded many times. The rearrangement uses TRBV6-2 or TRBV6-3 and TRBJ2-1; 8 bases align to TRBD2. V was pared by 6 bases and J by 1 base, with 8 bases of the junction left unmatched. The germline V gene has CDR1 MNHEY and CDR2 SVGEGT. The CDR3 runs to 16 residues. DNA of the CDR3: TGTGCCAGCAGACTTCTCCTAGCGGGTTCCTACAATGAGCAGTTCTTC. As protein: CASRLLLAGSYNEQFF.